This record looks at one TCR beta chain sequence and its context. Its antigen remains unknown. These data originate in a study of T-cell memory formation after mild COVID-19. Findings of the study overall: Day 15 to 85 contracting clones showed balanced CD4/CD8; later expanders leaned CD4+. Clonal second-wave expansions that peaked on day 37 had unconfirmed SARS-CoV-2 specificity.

CDR3 length: 12 amino acids. Trimming left V 5 bases short and J 8 bases short, with 10 bases between. Germline CDR1 SEHNR, CDR2 FQNEAQ (reference sequence). 5'RACE, which relied on constant-segment primers, yielded TCR alpha and TCR beta cDNA libraries carrying sample barcodes and UMIs. TCRdb ran MiXCR on the 5' RACE reads and lists one entry per CDR3 protein. Here the sample spans roughly 400,000 distinct CDR3 sequences, roughly 15% being singletons. The sample comprised PBMCs or a T cell subset sorted from them (not recorded which). The gene calls are TRBV7-9 and TRBJ2-1, with a tentative D call TRBD2 (6 bases). The TCR originated in a man aged 18-30 years who had mild COVID-19 (a few samples of this study predate the infection). Cell type and time point are not known. The CDR3 spells CASSPRRDEQFF. In DNA form, the CDR3 reads TGTGCCAGCAGCCCCCGGAGGGATGAGCAGTTCTTC.